The next 30 T cell receptor beta chains were all read from a single sample in a study of cytomegalovirus exposure and HLA in healthy donors. It was with 60 Vbeta and 13 Jbeta primers that the PCR ran. The assay was immunoSEQ multiplex PCR, and TCRdb's table has in-frame clones only and misses some. Of 35,000 to 45,000 clones detected, 50% appear once; the ten largest clones hold roughly 12%. Sequencing was performed on PBMCs. Every receptor here comes from a human donor in good health.

V usage is TRBV5-1 and J usage is TRBJ2-3; possible D gene TRBD1, 7 bases. V was cut by 7 bases and J by 0 bases, with 12 bases left in between. This CDR3 has 14 amino acids. The germline gives CDR1 SGHRS, CDR2 YFSETQ. CDR3 loop: CASAGQTSTDTQYF. DNA of the CDR3: TGCGCCAGCGCGGGACAGACTAGCACAGATACGCAGTATTTT.

The rearrangement links TRBV4-3 to TRBJ2-3; TRBD2 is a possible D gene (5 bases). The germline gives CDR1 LGHNA, CDR2 YSLEER. The CDR3 runs 15 residues. Trimming cost V 4 bases and J 2 bases, with 13 bases left between them. CDR3 coding DNA: TGCGCCAGCAGCCCCCCTAGCCTTTACACAGATACGCAGTATTTT. Translation gives CASSPPSLYTDTQYF.

The V call is TRBV5-4, the J call TRBJ2-7; the match to TRBD1 covers 7 bases. Unmatched junction bases numbered 8, after V lost 3 bases and J lost 2 bases. The CDR3 totals 15 residues. Germline V gives CDR1 SGHNT, CDR2 YYREEE (reference sequence). CDR3 amino acids: CASSYRQGNPYEQYF. In nucleotides, the CDR3 is TGTGCCAGCAGCTACAGACAGGGTAATCCCTACGAGCAGTACTTC.

The genes are TRBV5-4 and TRBJ2-2, with D maybe TRBD1 (6 bases). Germline loops: CDR1 SGHNT, CDR2 YYREEE (reference sequence). Trimming cost V 3 bases and J 6 bases, with 18 bases left between them. The CDR3 length is 16 residues. The CDR3 here is CASSSRIQGRAGELFF. DNA of the CDR3: TGTGCCAGCAGCTCCAGGATCCAGGGGCGCGCCGGGGAGCTGTTTTTT.

The rearrangement links TRBV6-6 to TRBJ2-1; D might be TRBD1 (6 bases). The CDR3 is 15 amino acids. The ends were cut back, 5 bases at V and 2 bases at J, with 13 bases in the middle. Germline CDR1 and CDR2: MNHNY and SVGAGI (reference sequence). CDR3 sequence reads: CASSPGDRPYNEQFF. CDR3 DNA: TGTGCCAGCAGTCCTGGAGACAGGCCCTACAATGAGCAGTTCTTC.

This clone has more than one count but fewer than ten. The J gene is TRBJ2-7, the V gene TRBV6-1, with D perhaps assigned TRBD1 or TRBD2 (9 bases each). Germline loops: CDR1 MNHNS, CDR2 SASEGT. The CDR3 is 20 residues long. Deletions cut 4 bases from V and 0 bases from J, with 28 bases between. CDR3 sequence: CASSAGWGQGTSGRSYEQYF. CDR3 coding DNA: TGTGCCAGCAGTGCGGGTTGGGGACAGGGCACTAGCGGGCGCTCCTACGAGCAGTACTTC.

The chain uses TRBV27 and TRBJ2-3, with D unclear. V shed 5 bases and J shed 5 bases, with 8 bases lying between them. The germline gives CDR1 MNHEY, CDR2 SMNVEV (reference sequence). This CDR3 spans 12 amino acids. Here the CDR3 DNA reads TGTGCCAGCAGTCCGAATAGAGATACGCAGTATTTT. It encodes CASSPNRDTQYF.

The J gene is TRBJ1-2, the V gene TRBV27, with a tentative D call TRBD1 (6 bases). From germline, CDR1 is MNHEY and CDR2 SMNVEV (reference sequence). V gave up 5 bases and J gave up 2 bases, with 15 bases separating them. The length of the CDR3 is 15 residues. This chain's CDR3 is CASSPNGDRNYGYTF. Written as DNA, the CDR3 is TGTGCCAGCAGTCCGAACGGAGACAGGAACTATGGCTACACCTTC.

The rearrangement joins TRBV27 to TRBJ1-1, with D perhaps matching TRBD1 (5 bases). Germline V CDR1 and CDR2: MNHEY, SMNVEV (reference sequence). CDR3 size: 13 residues. Trimming shortened V by 6 bases and J by 1 base, and 9 bases separated the two germline ends. CDR3 sequence reads: CASRIRENTEAFF. CDR3 bases: TGTGCCAGCAGAATCAGGGAGAACACTGAAGCTTTCTTT.

This rearrangement joins TRBV7-8 to TRBJ2-2; D perhaps matches TRBD2 (5 bases). Trimming removed 4 bases at V and 7 bases at J, with 16 bases between. The CDR3 runs to 15 residues. The germline V gene encodes CDR1 SGHVS and CDR2 FQNEAQ. The CDR3 bases are TGTGCCAGCAGCTCCCGGGGTCCAGAAGGCGGGGAGCTGTTTTTT. Amino acid sequence: CASSSRGPEGGELFF.

The chain recombines TRBV30 with TRBJ1-1, with 7 positions matching TRBD1. Unmatched junction bases numbered 3, after V lost 8 bases and J lost 0 bases. The CDR3 is made up of 12 amino acids. Germline CDR1 and CDR2: GTSNPN and SVGIG (reference sequence). The CDR3 DNA is TGTGCCGGGGGACAGATGAACACTGAAGCTTTCTTT. Protein sequence: CAGGQMNTEAFF.

The rearrangement links TRBV19 to TRBJ2-7, with D perhaps TRBD1 (6 bases). The germline V gene encodes CDR1 LNHDA and CDR2 SQIVND (reference sequence). Trimming removed 3 bases from V and 6 bases from J, with 9 bases in between. CDR3 length equals 12 residues. CDR3 region: CASSMGAGEQYF. The CDR3 DNA follows: TGTGCCAGTAGTATGGGGGCGGGCGAGCAGTACTTC.

The sample holds one count of this clone. The chain couples TRBV19 to TRBJ2-3; the D gene is possibly TRBD2 (6 bases). V lost 4 bases and J lost 1, with 9 bases in between. Germline V lookup: CDR1 LNHDA, CDR2 SQIVND (reference sequence). CDR3 size: 14 residues. The CDR3, as DNA: TGTGCCAGTAGTAGTAGCGGAGGCACAGATACGCAGTATTTT. Translated, it gives CASSSSGGTDTQYF. The full variable domain, its missing parts supplied by reference TRBV19 and TRBJ2-3, is DGGITQSPKYLFRKEGQNVTLSCEQNLNHDAMYWYRQDPGQGLRLIYYSQIVNDFQKGDIAEGYSVSREKKESFPLTVTSAQKNPTAFYLCASSSSGGTDTQYFGPGTRLTVL.

The chain has TRBV7-2 and TRBJ1-4; the match to TRBD1 covers 9 bases. Germline V lookup: CDR1 SGHTA, CDR2 FQGNSA. This CDR3 has 12 amino acids. J lost 5 bases, V lost 10 bases, and 2 bases had no gene match. The CDR3 spells CATGQGNEKLFF. The CDR3 nucleotides read TGTGCCACGGGACAGGGAAATGAAAAACTGTTTTTT.

Only a few counts were recorded for this clone. This chain joins TRBV5-6 and TRBJ1-4; possible D gene TRBD1, 5 bases. CDR1 is SGHDT and CDR2 is YYEEEE in the germline V gene. The CDR3 has 15 amino acids. Trimming removed 3 bases at V and 8 bases at J, with 17 bases between. The CDR3 protein is CASSSPQAVEEKLFF. In DNA, the CDR3 is TGTGCCAGCAGCTCCCCACAGGCGGTAGAGGAAAAACTGTTTTTT.

J is TRBJ2-2 and V is TRBV29-1; 8 bases align to TRBD2. Germline assignment: CDR1 SQVTM and CDR2 ANQGSEA. Unmatched junction bases numbered 16, after V lost 6 bases and J lost 1 base. This CDR3 spans 18 amino acids. CDR3 loop: CSVHLGGSGNENTGELFF. CDR3 DNA sequence: TGCAGCGTCCACCTCGGTGGTAGCGGGAATGAGAACACCGGGGAGCTGTTTTTT.

This clone occurred a few times. CDR3 amino acids: CASSIQYMNTEAFF. CDR3 sequence (DNA): TGTGCCAGTAGTATTCAGTATATGAACACTGAAGCTTTCTTT. The chain is built from TRBV19 and TRBJ1-1; no clear D. Germline-derived CDR1 and CDR2 are LNHDA and SQIVND (reference sequence). The length of the CDR3 is 14 residues. V gave up 3 bases and J gave up 0 bases, with 8 bases separating them.

The gene calls are TRBV27 and TRBJ2-1; D is possibly TRBD1 (6 bases). This CDR3 is built from 14 residues. From germline, CDR1 is MNHEY and CDR2 SMNVEV (reference sequence). V was cut by 6 bases and J by 11 bases, with 20 bases left in between. CDR3 sequence (DNA): TGTGCCAGCAGCCCCGCGGACAGAAGAGACCAGCAGTTCTTC. It is translated as CASSPADRRDQQFF.

The gene calls are TRBV7-2 and TRBJ1-3; 7 bases agree with TRBD1. The V gene's germline CDR1 is SGHTA and CDR2 FQGNSA. V shed 4 bases and J 4 bases; nucleotides not matched to a gene: 10. The CDR3 runs 16 residues. The chain's CDR3 is CASSSLTGLGGNTIYF. The CDR3 DNA reads TGTGCCAGCAGCTCGTTGACAGGGCTGGGGGGAAACACCATATATTTT.

V and J are TRBV7-9 and TRBJ1-2; 8 nucleotides agree with TRBD1. Germline assignment: CDR1 SEHNR and CDR2 FQNEAQ (reference sequence). This CDR3 contains 16 residues. The junction had 8 bases not matched to a gene; V was cut back by 2 bases and J by 3 bases. The CDR3 DNA reads TGTGCCAGCAGCTTATGGACAGGGTCTGTAGACTATGGCTACACCTTC. This encodes CASSLWTGSVDYGYTF.

V is TRBV7-2 and J is TRBJ2-7; 16 nucleotides align to TRBD2. The CDR3 consists of 18 residues. V lost 2 bases, J lost 3 bases, and 7 bases stayed unmatched. The germline gives CDR1 SGHTA, CDR2 FQGNSA. The chain's CDR3 is CASSLPGTSGRAFYEQYF. The DNA for the CDR3 is TGTGCCAGCAGCTTACCCGGGACTAGCGGGAGGGCCTTCTACGAGCAGTACTTC. Filled out from reference TRBV7-2 and TRBJ2-7, the complete variable domain reads GAGVSQSPSNKVTEKGKDVELRCDPISGHTALYWYRQSLGQGLEFLIYFQGNSAPDKSGLPSDRFSAERTGGSVSTLTIQRTQQEDSAVYLCASSLPGTSGRAFYEQYFGPGTRLTVT.

The table lists this clone with a few counts. The chain employs TRBV4-1 and TRBJ2-5; TRBD1 matches 10 bases. The J call may be wrong; the DNA end is better matched by TRBJ2-7. Germline V lookup: CDR1 MGHRA, CDR2 YSYEKL. CDR3 length equals 16 residues. CDR3 DNA: TGCGCCAGCAGCCAAGGGACAGGGGGAAGGTCCTACGAGCAGTACTTC. It is translated as CASSQGTGGRSYEQYF.

V is TRBV12-2 and J is TRBJ1-5; the listed D gene, TRBD1, was not tested against the DNA. TRBV12-2 is labeled a pseudogene. CDR3 length: 13 amino acids. In DNA form, the CDR3 reads TGTGCAAGTCGCTTAGAGGTCTGCAGGACCCAGCATTTT. It translates to CASRLEVCRTQHF.

This clone was found once. The CDR3 bases are TGTGCCACCAGCAGAGATACAGCGAGCGGGGAGACCCAGTACTTC. Protein: CATSRDTASGETQYF. V usage is TRBV15 and J usage is TRBJ2-5, with a possible D match to TRBD2 (6 bases). Germline-derived CDR1 and CDR2 are LNHNV and YYDKDF (reference sequence). V was clipped by 0 bases and J by 5 bases, with 13 bases between them. The CDR3 is 15 residues long.

The chain combines TRBV19 with TRBJ1-2; a weak D match, TRBD1 (6 bases). CDR1 and CDR2 (germline): LNHDA, SQIVND (reference sequence). Deletions cut 3 bases from V and 9 bases from J, with 20 bases between. This CDR3 has 15 residues. CDR3 bases: TGTGCCAGTAGTATCCCCCGAAAGGGGGTGAATAGCTACACCTTC. It codes for CASSIPRKGVNSYTF.

This chain links TRBV4-3 with TRBJ1-2, with 7 positions matching TRBD1. V trimming: 5 bases; J trimming: 4 bases; junction bases outside the gene matches: 16. The CDR3 is 17 amino acids. The germline CDR1 and CDR2 sequences are LGHNA and YSLEER. The CDR3 reads CASSALNSDRPSYGYTF. The CDR3 nucleotides read TGCGCCAGCAGCGCTCTAAACTCGGACAGGCCCTCCTATGGCTACACCTTC.

The rearrangement links TRBV2 to TRBJ2-5; D is ambiguous. CDR3 length: 14 residues. With 6 bases removed from V and 5 bases from J, the gap between germline ends came to 16 bases. Germline CDR1 reads SNHLY; CDR2 reads FYNNEI. The CDR3 nucleotides read TGTGCCAGCAGCCTACCCCCGGGTCGCGAGACCCAGTACTTC. As protein: CASSLPPGRETQYF.

CDR3 bases: TGTGCCAGCTCACCCGGTAGCGGGGGGGCGTACAATGAGCAGTTCTTC. Its translation is CASSPGSGGAYNEQFF. V and J are TRBV18 and TRBJ2-1; 11 nucleotides match TRBD2. The junction had 5 bases not matched to a gene; V was cut back by 3 bases and J by 4 bases. Per germline, CDR1 KGHSH and CDR2 LQKENI. This CDR3 is 16 amino acids long.

The chain links TRBV5-1 to TRBJ1-4, with 11 bases that match TRBD1. Germline values: CDR1 SGHRS, CDR2 YFSETQ. V lost 4 bases and J lost 8; bases outside the gene matches: 10. The CDR3 loop spans 16 amino acids. CDR3 nucleotide sequence: TGCGCCAGCAGCCCTGGACAGGGGGCGGGTCGGGAAAAACTGTTTTTT. Amino acids: CASSPGQGAGREKLFF. Complete variable domain (other parts from reference TRBV5-1 and TRBJ1-4): KAGVTQTPRYLIKTRGQQVTLSCSPISGHRSVSWYQQTPGQGLQFLFEYFSETQRNKGNFPGRFSGRQFSNSRSEMNVSTLELGDSALYLCASSPGQGAGREKLFFGSGTQLSVL.

This rearrangement joins TRBV19 to TRBJ2-1, with D tentatively TRBD2 (6 bases). This CDR3 has 16 amino acids. Trimming removed 1 base from V and 8 bases from J, with 18 bases in between. Germline V gene sequence: CDR1 LNHDA, CDR2 SQIVND (reference sequence). Here the CDR3 reads CASSIAKTSIGDEQFF. In DNA, the CDR3 is TGTGCCAGTAGTATAGCCAAGACTAGTATAGGCGATGAGCAGTTCTTC. The full variable domain, its missing parts supplied by reference TRBV19 and TRBJ2-1, is DGGITQSPKYLFRKEGQNVTLSCEQNLNHDAMYWYRQDPGQGLRLIYYSQIVNDFQKGDIAEGYSVSREKKESFPLTVTSAQKNPTAFYLCASSIAKTSIGDEQFFGPGTRLTVL.